The text below deals with one T cell receptor (beta chain). Its antigen is as yet unknown. Assay: immunoSEQ multiplex PCR; the TCRdb copy retains only in-frame clones and omits some. Here the sample spans 75,000 to 95,000 clones, about 90% being singletons. This sample stems from a study of T cell responses to AZD1222 COVID-19 vaccine. Overall study findings and caveats: Reportedly, nearly half the spike-specific TCRs target unmutated variant regions. CD4 TCRs linked to vaccination spanned spike, dominating at 160-218 and 743-854.

Germline trimming cut 6 bases from V and 0 bases from J; bases unmatched to any gene: 6. Germline CDR1 and CDR2: MNHEY and SVGAGI. The CDR3 is made up of 15 amino acids. This material consisted of peripheral blood, taken on day 0 of MenACWY control vaccination. This clonotype was obtained from an adult in good health. This chain connects TRBV6-5 to TRBJ1-1; 8 nucleotides agree with TRBD1. CDR3 bases: TGTGCCAGCAGCGGACAGGGTTCCATGAACACTGAAGCTTTCTTT. It translates to CASSGQGSMNTEAFF.